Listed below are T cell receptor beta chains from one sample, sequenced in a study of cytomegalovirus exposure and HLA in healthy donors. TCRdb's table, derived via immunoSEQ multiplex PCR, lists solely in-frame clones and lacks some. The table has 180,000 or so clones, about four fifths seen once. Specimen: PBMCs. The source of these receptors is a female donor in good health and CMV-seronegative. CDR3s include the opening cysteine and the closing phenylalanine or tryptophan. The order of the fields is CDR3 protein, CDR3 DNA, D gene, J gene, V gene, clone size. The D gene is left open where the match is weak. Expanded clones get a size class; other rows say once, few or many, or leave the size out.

cdr3_aa: CASSSSGQDYGYTF
cdr3_nt: TGTGCCAGCAGCTCGTCGGGACAGGACTATGGCTACACCTTC
d_call: TRBD1
j_call: TRBJ1-2
v_call: TRBV7-8
clone_size: once

cdr3_aa: CASSHSRDTYFPPYGYTF
cdr3_nt: TGTGCCAGCAGCCATAGCCGGGACACATACTTCCCTCCCTATGGCTACACCTTC
d_call: .
j_call: TRBJ1-2
v_call: TRBV28
clone_size: .

cdr3_aa: CASSLVLNNEQFF
cdr3_nt: TGTGCCAGCAGCTTAGTACTGAACAATGAGCAGTTCTTC
d_call: .
j_call: TRBJ2-1
v_call: TRBV7-2
clone_size: .

cdr3_aa: CASTPFGGSGNTIYF
cdr3_nt: TGTGCCAGCACCCCGTTCGGGGGCTCTGGAAACACCATATATTTT
d_call: .
j_call: TRBJ1-3
v_call: TRBV28
clone_size: .

cdr3_aa: CASSLGTSLTYEQYF
cdr3_nt: TGTGCCAGCAGCTTAGGGACTAGCCTAACCTACGAGCAGTACTTC
d_call: TRBD2
j_call: TRBJ2-7
v_call: TRBV7-2
clone_size: .

cdr3_aa: CASSLQGYNEQFF
cdr3_nt: TGTGCCAGCAGCCTACAGGGATACAATGAGCAGTTCTTC
d_call: .
j_call: TRBJ2-1
v_call: TRBV5-4
clone_size: .

cdr3_aa: CASSLQGSSGNTIYF
cdr3_nt: TGTGCCAGCAGCCTACAGGGCTCCTCTGGAAACACCATATATTTT
d_call: .
j_call: TRBJ1-3
v_call: TRBV6-6
clone_size: .

cdr3_aa: CASRDGTGPYEQYF
cdr3_nt: TGCGCCAGCAGGGACGGGACAGGACCCTACGAGCAGTACTTC
d_call: TRBD1
j_call: TRBJ2-7
v_call: TRBV5-1
clone_size: .

cdr3_aa: CASSIADRGLGGNTIYF
cdr3_nt: TGTGCCAGTAGTATCGCGGACAGGGGGCTAGGAGGAAACACCATATATTTT
d_call: TRBD1
j_call: TRBJ1-3
v_call: TRBV19
clone_size: .

cdr3_aa: CASSPLSTEAFF
cdr3_nt: TGTGCCAGCTCACCCCTGAGCACTGAAGCTTTCTTT
d_call: .
j_call: TRBJ1-1
v_call: TRBV18
clone_size: .

cdr3_aa: CASSLPTGGSMNTGELFF
cdr3_nt: TGCGCCAGCAGCTTACCGACAGGTGGGTCGATGAACACCGGGGAGCTGTTTTTT
d_call: .
j_call: TRBJ2-2
v_call: TRBV5-1
clone_size: .

cdr3_aa: CASSDRTASRGYTF
cdr3_nt: TGTGCCAGCAGTGACCGGACAGCCTCAAGGGGCTACACCTTC
d_call: .
j_call: TRBJ1-2
v_call: TRBV28
clone_size: .